Listed here are 30 T cell receptor beta chains from one sample, sequenced in a study of spatial heterogeneity in lung cancer. MiXCR was run by TCRdb on the 5' RACE reads, yielding one entry per CDR3 protein. Of about 17,000 distinct CDR3 sequences listed, about 20% are singletons. Noted time point: blood at routine non-recurrence follow-up after resection. The sequenced sample was PBMCs, obtained at follow-up. The source is a male donor with early-stage non-small cell lung cancer.

The chain combines TRBV12-3 or TRBV12-4 with TRBJ2-3, with D tentatively TRBD1 (5 bases). The CDR3 contains 16 residues. The germline V and J ends were trimmed by 7 bases and 0 bases, with 17 bases remaining between them. CDR3 sequence reads: CASIAGSFPSTDTQYF. The CDR3 DNA follows: TGTGCCAGCATTGCAGGGTCTTTCCCTAGCACAGATACGCAGTATTTT.

The V and J genes are TRBV7-3 and TRBJ2-3; the D gene is possibly TRBD2 (5 bases). Germline loops: CDR1 SGHTA, CDR2 FQGTGA. V lost 3 bases and J lost 2, with 9 bases in between. The CDR3 runs to 14 residues. The CDR3 protein is CASSFDYSTDTQYF. CDR3 DNA: TGTGCCAGCAGCTTCGACTACTCCACAGATACGCAGTATTTT.

The chain uses TRBV20-1 and TRBJ1-2; TRBD1 matches at 7 bases. Germline V gene lookup returns CDR1 DFQATT and CDR2 SNEGSKA (reference sequence). The CDR3 has 13 amino acids. The ends lost 6 bases at V and 4 bases at J; junction bases unmatched: 8. This CDR3 reads CSAPDRDSYGYTF. CDR3 sequence (DNA): TGCAGTGCCCCTGACAGGGACTCCTATGGCTACACCTTC.

This clonotype was observed at least ten times. The CDR3 sequence: CASSLGGNYGYTF. CDR3 coding DNA: TGTGCCAGCAGCTTAGGAGGGAACTATGGCTACACCTTC. The chain recombines TRBV7-9 with TRBJ1-2, with D hard to call. There are 13 residues in the CDR3. V was shortened by 1 base and J by 2 bases, with 5 bases between the two germline ends. Germline V lookup: CDR1 SEHNR, CDR2 FQNEAQ (reference sequence).

V is TRBV20-1 and J is TRBJ2-5; TRBD1 is a possible D gene (5 bases). Trimming pared 4 bases from V and 2 bases from J, leaving 8 bases between. The CDR3 extends over 12 amino acids. Germline CDR1 is DFQATT and CDR2 is SNEGSKA (reference sequence). The CDR3 bases are TGCAGTGCTATAGGGGCTCAAGAGACCCAGTACTTC. Translated: CSAIGAQETQYF.

The chain has TRBV20-1 and TRBJ2-7; D may match TRBD1 or TRBD2 (5 bases each). Germline CDR1 and CDR2: DFQATT and SNEGSKA (reference sequence). With 4 bases removed from V and 1 base from J, the gap between germline ends came to 11 bases. The CDR3 runs 13 residues. CDR3 protein: CSATGTFSYEQYF. CDR3 coding DNA: TGCAGTGCTACCGGGACCTTTTCCTACGAGCAGTACTTC.

In its sample, this clonotype was seen a few times. The chain uses TRBV30 and TRBJ1-5; a weak D match, TRBD1 (6 bases). The ends were cut back, 3 bases at V and 2 bases at J, with 23 bases in the middle. Germline V gene data show CDR1 as GTSNPN and CDR2 as SVGIG (reference sequence). This CDR3 contains 18 residues. Written as DNA, the CDR3 is TGTGCCTGGAGCCGAAAGGTGGGCGACGGGGGCGGCAATCAGCCCCAGCATTTT. It is translated as CAWSRKVGDGGGNQPQHF. Full variable domain (missing parts from reference TRBV30 and TRBJ1-5): SQTIHQWPATLVQPVGSPLSLECTVEGTSNPNLYWYRQAAGRGLQLLFYSVGIGQISSEVPQNLSASRPQDRQFILSSKKLLLSDSGFYLCAWSRKVGDGGGNQPQHFGDGTRLSIL.

V is TRBV3-1 and J is TRBJ1-5, with TRBD1 as a possible D gene (5 bases). The V gene's germline CDR1 is LGHDT and CDR2 YNNKEL (reference sequence). This CDR3 contains 14 residues. V lost 5 bases and J lost 4, with 12 bases in between. For the CDR3, the DNA is TGTGCCAGCAGCTCTTATGGGGCAAATCAGCCCCAGCATTTT. Residues: CASSSYGANQPQHF.

This clonotype showed up just a few times. The rearrangement links TRBV9 to TRBJ2-2; a weak D match, TRBD2 (5 bases). V shed 4 bases and J shed 6 bases, with 7 bases lying between them. Looked up from germline, CDR1 is SGDLS and CDR2 is YYNGEE. The CDR3 has 12 residues. In DNA, the CDR3 is TGTGCCAGCAGCTTTAGCGCCGGGGAGCTGTTTTTT. It specifies CASSFSAGELFF.

In the case of this clonotype: The germline gene is not matched at one end of the junction; a read error may be the cause. The chain employs TRBV2 and TRBJ1-5; the D is unclear. This CDR3 has 13 amino acids. Germline V gene data show CDR1 as SNHLY and CDR2 as FYNNEI. For the CDR3, the DNA is TGTGCCAGCAGCCCGAGGAGCAATCAGCCCAAGCATTTT. This encodes CASSPRSNQPKHF. Full variable domain (missing parts from reference TRBV2 and TRBJ1-5): EPEVTQTPSHQVTQMGQEVILRCVPISNHLYFYWYRQILGQKVEFLVSFYNNEISEKSEIFDDQFSVERPDGSNFTLKIRSTKLEDSAMYFCASSPRSNQPKHFGDGTRLSIL.

This clonotype is termed medium-sized. One end of the junction fails to match germline, which may point to a read error. The chain employs TRBV7-2 and TRBJ2-5; TRBD1 agrees at 11 bases. Germline V CDR1 and CDR2: SGHTA, FQGNSA. The CDR3 covers 16 residues. CDR3 DNA sequence: TGTGCCAGCACCTTACCCGGGACAGGGGGTCAAGAGACCCAGTACTTC. Translation gives CASTLPGTGGQETQYF.

The CDR3 loop is CASSIQSAGYTF. CDR3 DNA: TGTGCCAGTAGTATTCAGTCCGCGGGCTACACCTTC. The chain links TRBV19 to TRBJ1-2; no firm D call. Germline V lookup: CDR1 LNHDA, CDR2 SQIVND (reference sequence). The CDR3 contains 12 residues. Trimming left V 3 bases short and J 8 bases short, with 10 bases between.

The table lists this clonotype with a few counts. V gene TRBV5-1 combines with J gene TRBJ1-1; D possibly corresponds to TRBD1 (6 bases). V lost 0 bases and J lost 4, with 13 bases in between. Germline values: CDR1 SGHRS, CDR2 YFSETQ. The CDR3 loop spans 15 amino acids. CDR3 region: CASSLEGGWGTEAFF. DNA for the CDR3: TGCGCCAGCAGCTTGGAAGGGGGATGGGGCACTGAAGCTTTCTTT.

The chain recombines TRBV7-9 with TRBJ2-7; D unresolved. The germline gives CDR1 SEHNR, CDR2 FQNEAQ (reference sequence). The CDR3 is 13 amino acids. V was pared by 4 bases and J by 5 bases, with 12 bases between. The DNA of the CDR3 is TGTGCCAGCAGCTATAGAGGAAGGGACGAGCAGTACTTC. This sequence encodes CASSYRGRDEQYF.

The CDR3 sequence: CSARVMGTRPNQPQHF. CDR3 coding DNA: TGCAGTGCTAGAGTGATGGGGACACGGCCTAATCAGCCCCAGCATTTT. The chain is built from TRBV20-1 and TRBJ1-5, with a tentative D call TRBD1 (6 bases). This CDR3 spans 16 amino acids. Germline V gives CDR1 DFQATT, CDR2 SNEGSKA (reference sequence). Trimming took off 1 base at V and 4 bases at J, with 17 bases between the two ends.

This clonotype turned up a few times. V gene TRBV20-1 combines with J gene TRBJ2-3, with 12 positions matching TRBD2. Germline V lookup: CDR1 DFQATT, CDR2 SNEGSKA (reference sequence). The CDR3 spans 17 residues. After removal of 1 base from V and 5 bases from J, the junction contained 10 bases not matched to a gene. The CDR3 DNA follows: TGCAGTGCTAGAGTCCTAGCGGGGGGGCGAATGGGAGATACGCAGTATTTT. As protein: CSARVLAGGRMGDTQYF.

The V call is TRBV30, the J call TRBJ2-7; 8 bases match TRBD1. The CDR3 spans 12 residues. J was trimmed by 2 bases and V by 5 bases; bases with no gene match: 2. Germline assignment: CDR1 GTSNPN and CDR2 SVGIG (reference sequence). CDR3: CAWQGQAYEQYF. Here the CDR3 DNA reads TGTGCCTGGCAGGGACAGGCCTACGAGCAGTACTTC.

The genes are TRBV6-5 and TRBJ1-5; D unclear. The CDR3 extends over 13 amino acids. V lost 7 bases to trimming and J lost 0 bases, with 7 bases between them. CDR1 MNHEY and CDR2 SVGAGI come from the germline V gene. The CDR3 region is CASKRSSNQPQHF. In DNA form, the CDR3 reads TGTGCCAGCAAGAGGTCTAGCAATCAGCCCCAGCATTTT.

The rearrangement uses TRBV20-1 and TRBJ2-3; 10 bases line up with TRBD2. Germline V gene lookup returns CDR1 DFQATT and CDR2 SNEGSKA (reference sequence). The V and J ends lost 4 bases and 4 bases, in that order; junction bases with no gene match: 2. This CDR3 is 13 amino acids long. DNA of the CDR3: TGCAGTGCTACTAGCGGGGGAGCAGATACGCAGTATTTT. Protein product: CSATSGGADTQYF.

The chain uses TRBV10-3 and TRBJ2-7; 10 nucleotides align to TRBD1. In germline, CDR1 is ENHRY, CDR2 SYGVKD. J lost 4 bases, V lost 6 bases, and 6 bases had no gene match. The CDR3 is 14 residues long. The CDR3 DNA follows: TGTGCCATCAGCCCGGGACAGGGGATTTACGAGCAGTACTTC. It yields the protein CAISPGQGIYEQYF.

This clonotype was found a few times. The DNA is left out, because the CDR3 cannot be placed on it with certainty; the CDR3 is given as TCRdb lists it. The chain is built from TRBV6-2 or TRBV6-3 and TRBJ2-1; TRBD1, as called in the table, went unchecked against the DNA. Germline values: CDR1 MNHEY, CDR2 SVGEGT. The CDR3 spans 14 amino acids, including both terminal residues. The CDR3 spells CASSYGGHFGEQFF.

The gene calls are TRBV7-9 and TRBJ2-3; tentative D call: TRBD2 (6 bases). The CDR3 totals 16 residues. The V and J ends lost 7 bases and 3 bases respectively, with 20 bases between them. Germline assignment: CDR1 SEHNR and CDR2 FQNEAQ (reference sequence). The CDR3 nucleotides read TGTGCCAGCACTTTACCCGCGGAGGGTTGGACAGATACGCAGTATTTT. Its translation: CASTLPAEGWTDTQYF.

This clonotype was seen more than once but under ten times. This chain joins TRBV10-3 and TRBJ2-2, with 11 bases identical to TRBD1. CDR1 and CDR2 from the germline V gene are ENHRY and SYGVKD. Unmatched junction bases numbered 3, after V lost 7 bases and J lost 14 bases. The CDR3 is made up of 11 amino acids. The CDR3 here is CAIIGQGALFF. DNA of the CDR3: TGTGCCATCATCGGACAGGGGGCTCTGTTTTTT.

The sample holds many counts of this clonotype. The CDR3 loop is CASSLSAGEGANVLTF. The CDR3 bases are TGTGCCAGCAGTTTATCCGCGGGGGAAGGGGCCAACGTCCTGACTTTC. The V call is TRBV27, the J call TRBJ2-6; 7 nucleotides align to TRBD2. Germline V CDR1 and CDR2: MNHEY, SMNVEV (reference sequence). CDR3 length equals 16 residues. With 0 bases clipped from V and 4 bases from J, the junction kept 3 bases outside the gene matches. The full variable domain, with the rest looked up from reference TRBV27 and TRBJ2-6, is EAQVTQNPRYLITVTGKKLTVTCSQNMNHEYMSWYRQDPGLGLRQIYYSMNVEVTDKGDVPEGYKVSRKEKRNFPLILESPSPNQTSLYFCASSLSAGEGANVLTFGAGSRLTVL.

V is TRBV18 and J is TRBJ1-1, with D perhaps matching TRBD1 (6 bases). Germline loops: CDR1 KGHSH, CDR2 LQKENI. The CDR3 has 15 amino acids. Trimming took off 3 bases at V and 5 bases at J, with 16 bases between the two ends. CDR3 sequence (DNA): TGTGCCAGCTCACCTCAACAGGGTTTTGGAACTGAAGCTTTCTTT. It specifies CASSPQQGFGTEAFF.

The chain is built from TRBV20-1 and TRBJ2-1; no reliable D call. Germline V gives CDR1 DFQATT, CDR2 SNEGSKA (reference sequence). The ends were cut back, 5 bases at V and 5 bases at J, with 4 bases in the middle. The CDR3 runs to 10 residues. This CDR3 reads CSALDNEQFF. The CDR3 region has the DNA TGCAGTGCTCTGGACAATGAGCAGTTCTTC.

The CDR3 nucleotides are TGTGCCAGCAGCGTCCAGCGGGGGCCTAACAATGAGCAGTTCTTC. Its protein product is CASSVQRGPNNEQFF. The chain carries TRBV9 and TRBJ2-1; 8 bases fit TRBD2. J was trimmed by 5 bases and V by 2 bases; bases with no gene match: 6. CDR3 length: 15 amino acids. The germline CDR1 and CDR2 sequences are SGDLS and YYNGEE. Using reference TRBV9 and TRBJ2-1 for the parts outside the CDR3, the full variable domain is DSGVTQTPKHLITATGQRVTLRCSPRSGDLSVYWYQQSLDQGLQFLIQYYNGEERAKGNILERFSAQQFPDLHSELNLSSLELGDSALYFCASSVQRGPNNEQFFGPGTRLTVL.

This clonotype was found a few times. This rearrangement joins TRBV5-1 to TRBJ1-6, with TRBD1 identical over 7 bases. The V segment lost 2 bases and the J segment 8 bases; nucleotides outside the gene matches: 4. CDR1 and CDR2 (germline): SGHRS, YFSETQ. This CDR3 comprises 14 residues. CDR3 sequence reads: CASSFGTADSPLHF. In DNA, the CDR3 is TGCGCCAGCAGCTTCGGGACAGCAGATTCACCCCTCCACTTT.

This chain joins TRBV7-3 and TRBJ2-2; D is uncertain. The CDR3 loop spans 15 amino acids. The V and J ends lost 2 bases and 6 bases respectively, with 13 bases between them. The germline gives CDR1 SGHTA, CDR2 FQGTGA. The CDR3, as DNA: TGTGCCAGCAGCTTATTACGGATCGTGGCCGGGGAGCTGTTTTTT. Translation: CASSLLRIVAGELFF.

This clonotype has just a few counts. J is TRBJ1-5 and V is TRBV27; D unresolved. Germline CDR1 reads MNHEY; CDR2 reads SMNVEV (reference sequence). The germline V and J ends were trimmed by 5 bases and 0 bases, with 5 bases remaining between them. The CDR3 length is 13 residues. The CDR3 DNA is TGTGCCAGCAGTCCCTATAGCAATCAGCCCCAGCATTTT. Translated, it gives CASSPYSNQPQHF.